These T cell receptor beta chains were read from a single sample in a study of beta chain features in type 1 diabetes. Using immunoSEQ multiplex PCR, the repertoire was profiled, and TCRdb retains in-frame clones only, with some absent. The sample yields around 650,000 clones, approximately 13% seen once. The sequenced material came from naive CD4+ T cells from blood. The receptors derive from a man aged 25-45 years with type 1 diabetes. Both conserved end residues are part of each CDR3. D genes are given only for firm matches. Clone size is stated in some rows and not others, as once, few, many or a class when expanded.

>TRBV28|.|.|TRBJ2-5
CASSLLQETQYF
TGTGCCAGCAGTTTATTGCAAGAGACCCAGTACTTC
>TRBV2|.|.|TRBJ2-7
CASRETGYEQYF
TGTGCCAGCAGGGAGACAGGATACGAGCAGTACTTC
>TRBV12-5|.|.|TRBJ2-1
CASGLSPGTSNYNEQFF
TGTGCTAGTGGTTTGTCCCCCGGGACTTCAAACTACAATGAGCAGTTCTTC
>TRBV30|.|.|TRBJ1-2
CAWSPRRGYTF
TGTGCCTGGAGCCCCAGGAGGGGCTACACCTTC
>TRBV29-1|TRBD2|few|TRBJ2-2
CSASGTSGKNTGELFF
TGCAGCGCCTCCGGGACTAGCGGGAAGAACACCGGGGAGCTGTTTTTT
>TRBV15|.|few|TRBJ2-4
CATSFRTEGDIQYF
TGTGCCACCAGCTTCAGGACGGAGGGGGACATTCAGTACTTC
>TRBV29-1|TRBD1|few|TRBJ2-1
CSVGGRGSYNEQFF
TGCAGCGTTGGAGGCAGGGGGTCCTACAATGAGCAGTTCTTC
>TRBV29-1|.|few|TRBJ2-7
CSVVNLYEQYF
TGCAGCGTTGTAAACCTCTACGAGCAGTACTTC
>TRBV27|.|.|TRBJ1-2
CASSLTPSANYGYTF
TGTGCCAGCAGTTTAACGCCCTCAGCTAACTATGGCTACACCTTC
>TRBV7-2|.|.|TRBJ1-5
CASSLISDQPQHF
TGTGCCAGCAGCTTAATTTCGGATCAGCCCCAGCATTTT
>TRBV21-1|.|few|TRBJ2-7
CASSKGPENYEQYF
TGTGCCAGCAGCAAAGGGCCGGAGAACTACGAGCAGTACTTC
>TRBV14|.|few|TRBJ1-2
CASSQSGYGYTF
TGTGCCAGCAGCCAATCCGGCTATGGCTACACCTTC
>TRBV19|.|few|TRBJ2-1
CASSNRPGLKDNEQFF
TGTGCCAGTAGCAATCGTCCGGGACTGAAAGACAATGAGCAGTTCTTC
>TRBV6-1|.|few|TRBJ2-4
CASSQRLDIQYF
TGTGCCAGCAGCCAAAGGTTGGACATTCAGTACTTC
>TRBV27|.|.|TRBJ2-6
CASSEPGANVLTF
TGTGCCAGCAGTGAGCCTGGGGCCAACGTCCTGACTTTC
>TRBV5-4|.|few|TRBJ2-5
CASSLVGGGGETQYF
TGTGCCAGCAGCTTGGTCGGCGGAGGGGGAGAGACCCAGTACTTC
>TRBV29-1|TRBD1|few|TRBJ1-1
CSSGPRGRGPPWAFF
TGCAGCTCTGGCCCGCGCGGCAGGGGGCCGCCGTGGGCTTTCTTT
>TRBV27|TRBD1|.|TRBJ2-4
CASSPRTGGLNIQYF
TGTGCCAGCAGTCCCCGGACAGGGGGTTTAAACATTCAGTACTTC
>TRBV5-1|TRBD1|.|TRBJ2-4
CASSREMTGENIQYF
TGCGCCAGCAGTCGCGAAATGACAGGGGAAAACATTCAGTACTTC
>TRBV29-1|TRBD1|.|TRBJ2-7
CSVEMGTVQYEQYF
TGCAGCGTTGAGATGGGGACAGTCCAATACGAGCAGTACTTC
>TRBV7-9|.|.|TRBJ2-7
CASSPLGGRAYEQYF
TGTGCCAGCAGCCCGCTTGGGGGGCGCGCCTACGAGCAGTACTTC
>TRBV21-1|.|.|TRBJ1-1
CASRTGTEANTEAFF
TGTGCCAGCAGGACCGGGACAGAAGCGAACACTGAAGCTTTCTTT
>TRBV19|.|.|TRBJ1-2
CASSIYRANYGYTF
TGTGCCAGTAGTATCTACAGGGCTAACTATGGCTACACCTTC
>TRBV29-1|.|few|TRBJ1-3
CSVAQGGGNTIYF
TGCAGCGTTGCGCAGGGAGGAGGAAACACCATATATTTT
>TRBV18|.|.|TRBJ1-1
CASSPDKGLNTEAFF
TGTGCCAGCTCACCAGACAAGGGATTGAACACTGAAGCTTTCTTT
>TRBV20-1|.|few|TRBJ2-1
CSAGPFDEQFF
TGCAGTGCGGGGCCCTTTGATGAGCAGTTCTTC
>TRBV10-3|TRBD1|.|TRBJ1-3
CATQEGQGSGNTIYF
TGTGCCACACAGGAGGGACAGGGCTCTGGAAACACCATATATTTT
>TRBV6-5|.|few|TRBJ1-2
CASRGTGQNYGYTF
TGTGCCAGCAGGGGTACAGGGCAGAACTATGGCTACACCTTC
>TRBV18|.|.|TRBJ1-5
CASSPSVRTGHQPQHF
TGTGCCAGCTCACCATCCGTGAGAACAGGGCATCAGCCCCAGCATTTT
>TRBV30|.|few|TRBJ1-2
CAWSVAPQGDYGYTF
TGTGCCTGGAGTGTGGCCCCACAGGGCGACTATGGCTACACCTTC
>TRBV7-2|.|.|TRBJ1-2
CASSLGGRANYGYTF
TGTGCCAGCAGCTTGGGGGGCCGAGCTAACTATGGCTACACCTTC
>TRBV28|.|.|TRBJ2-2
CASRDSTNTGELFF
TGTGCCAGCAGGGACTCGACGAACACCGGGGAGCTGTTTTTT
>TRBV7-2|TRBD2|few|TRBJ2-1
CASSLVPPQRGGIEQFF
TGTGCCAGCAGCTTAGTCCCCCCCCAGCGGGGGGGCATCGAGCAGTTCTTC
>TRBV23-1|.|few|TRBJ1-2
CASSQSTRQTESMDYGYTF
TGCGCCAGCAGTCAATCTACCCGACAGACTGAATCTATGGACTATGGCTACACCTTC
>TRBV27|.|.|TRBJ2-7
CASSFLTESYEQYF
TGTGCCAGCAGTTTCCTGACAGAATCCTACGAGCAGTACTTC
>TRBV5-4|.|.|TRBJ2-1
CASSLAFRHEQFF
TGTGCCAGCAGCTTGGCCTTTCGGCATGAGCAGTTCTTC
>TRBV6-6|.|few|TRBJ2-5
CASSYALGETQYF
TGTGCCAGCAGTTACGCCTTAGGAGAGACCCAGTACTTC
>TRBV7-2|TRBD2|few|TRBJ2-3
CASSPRAGAGTDTQYF
TGTGCCAGCAGCCCCCGAGCGGGGGCGGGCACAGATACGCAGTATTTT
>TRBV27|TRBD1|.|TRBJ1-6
CASSFKGQGRTPLHF
TGTGCCAGCAGTTTCAAGGGACAGGGTAGGACACCCCTCCACTTT
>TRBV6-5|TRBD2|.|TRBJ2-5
CASSFGGAGTQYF
TGTGCCAGCAGTTTCGGGGGGGCCGGTACCCAGTACTTC